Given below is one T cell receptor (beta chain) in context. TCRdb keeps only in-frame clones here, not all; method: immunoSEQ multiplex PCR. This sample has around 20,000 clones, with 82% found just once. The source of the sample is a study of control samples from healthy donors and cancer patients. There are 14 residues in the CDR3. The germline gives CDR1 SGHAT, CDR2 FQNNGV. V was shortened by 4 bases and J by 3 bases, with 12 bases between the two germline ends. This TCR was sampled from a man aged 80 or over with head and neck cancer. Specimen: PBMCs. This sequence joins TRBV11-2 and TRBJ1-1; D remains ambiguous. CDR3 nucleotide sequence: TGTGCCAGCAGCTCTGTCGGGCCGCACACTGAAGCTTTCTTT. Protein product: CASSSVGPHTEAFF. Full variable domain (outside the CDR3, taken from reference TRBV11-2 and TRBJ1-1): EAGVAQSPRYKIIEKRQSVAFWCNPISGHATLYWYQQILGQGPKLLIQFQNNGVVDDSQLPKDRFSAERLKGVDSTLKIQPAKLEDSAVYLCASSSVGPHTEAFFGQGTRLTVV.